This T cell receptor (beta chain) was retrieved from a study of molecular identifiers for immune sequencing clone quantification. This clonotype has more than one count but fewer than ten. Trimming stripped 9 bases from V and 3 bases from J, with 13 bases between. The CDR3 is 13 residues long. CDR1 is LNHDA, CDR2 SQIVND, per germline (reference sequence). Via MiXCR, TCRdb re-called the PCR reads, giving one row per CDR3 protein. Of some 650,000 distinct CDR3 sequences detected, 15% to 20% appear once; the ten largest clones hold about 0.9%. The sample taken for sequencing was naive CD8+ T cells from blood, with Jurkat cell RNA spiked in. As for subset: FACS-sorted CD8+CD4-CCR7+CD45RA+ naive T cells. The chain carries TRBV19 and TRBJ2-3; D gene ambiguous. The sequence was obtained from a human donor in good health. Some libraries in this study had Jurkat cell RNA spiked in. CDR3 sequence reads: CASGWAVTDTQYF. The CDR3 nucleotides read TGTGCCAGCGGGTGGGCGGTGACAGATACGCAGTATTTT.